This TCR beta chain was captured in a study of CD8 T cells in ankylosing spondylitis. MiXCR, run by TCRdb on the 5' RACE reads, gives a single entry per CDR3 protein. Seen here are 190,000 or so distinct CDR3 sequences, about 13% observed once, and the top ten hold approximately 15%. Trimming removed 3 bases at V and 7 bases at J, with 21 bases between. The germline V gene has CDR1 SEHNR and CDR2 FQNEAQ (reference sequence). The CDR3 loop spans 16 amino acids. The V gene is TRBV7-9, the J gene TRBJ2-5; possibly TRBD1 for D (6 bases). Sequences were obtained from blood, either unsorted or a sorted T cell fraction (not recorded which). This TCR derives from a male donor with ankylosing spondylitis or in good health (not recorded which). The CDR3 loop is CASSFGWDTLPGTQYF. CDR3 DNA sequence: TGTGCCAGCAGCTTTGGTTGGGACACCCTCCCAGGGACCCAGTACTTC.